Below are 5 T cell receptor beta chains sequenced from a single sample in a study of CD8 T cells in Susac syndrome. RNA was extracted with the RNeasy kit, and a quantity of 0.5 to 1 ug was reverse transcribed using random hexamers. TCRdb re-derived calls from the immunoSEQ multiplex PCR reads in MiXCR, one entry per CDR3 protein. Among some 94,000 distinct CDR3 sequences listed, about 95% were seen once. Sequenced input: CD4+ T cells from PBMCs. The receptors were gathered from a human donor with Susac syndrome.

The chain uses TRBV9 and TRBJ1-5; D call uncertain. The CDR3 totals 14 residues. Germline loops: CDR1 SGDLS, CDR2 YYNGEE. Trimming removed 0 bases from V and 5 bases from J, with 9 bases in between. CDR3 residues: CASSVGLTYQPQHF. For the CDR3, the DNA is TGTGCCAGCAGCGTAGGACTGACCTATCAGCCCCAGCATTTT. Full variable domain (outside the CDR3, taken from reference TRBV9 and TRBJ1-5): DSGVTQTPKHLITATGQRVTLRCSPRSGDLSVYWYQQSLDQGLQFLIQYYNGEERAKGNILERFSAQQFPDLHSELNLSSLELGDSALYFCASSVGLTYQPQHFGDGTRLSIL.

The chain combines TRBV12-3 or TRBV12-4 with TRBJ2-1, with D possibly being TRBD1 or TRBD2 (5 bases each). This CDR3 is 13 amino acids long. Trimming removed 6 bases at V and 6 bases at J, with 12 bases between. CDR3 sequence reads: CASSTPRGNEQFF. The CDR3 DNA is TGTGCCAGCAGCACTCCGAGGGGCAATGAGCAGTTCTTC.

About this clonotype itself: A junction end diverges from the germline sequence, so it may reflect a read error. The rearrangement links TRBV25-1 to TRBJ2-1; D remains ambiguous. Per germline, CDR1 MGHDK and CDR2 SYGVNS. The CDR3 has 12 residues. CDR3 region: CASSANYHEQFF. The CDR3 DNA sequence: TGTGCCAGCAGTGCAAACTACCATGAGCAGTTCTTC.

The CDR3 DNA follows: TGCAGTGCTATAGGCCCGGTGACTAGGGGGTCCTACGAGCAGTACTTC. Translating gives CSAIGPVTRGSYEQYF. The chain has TRBV20-1 and TRBJ2-7, with D perhaps given as TRBD1 or TRBD2 (6 bases each). The CDR3 length is 16 residues. With 4 bases removed from V and 1 base from J, the gap between germline ends came to 20 bases. Germline assignment: CDR1 DFQATT and CDR2 SNEGSKA (reference sequence).

The chain employs TRBV11-2 and TRBJ1-5; no definite D call. Germline-derived CDR1 and CDR2 are SGHAT and FQNNGV. CDR3 length: 13 amino acids. Trimming left V 1 base short and J 3 bases short, with 4 bases between. CDR3 in DNA: TGTGCCAGCAGCTTAGCCGCCAATCAGCCCCAGCATTTT. Its translation is CASSLAANQPQHF.